The present T cell receptor beta chain was sequenced within a study of spatial heterogeneity in lung cancer. The time point denotes: blood at routine non-recurrence follow-up after resection. Germline V lookup: CDR1 SGHRS, CDR2 YFSETQ. The CDR3 runs to 15 residues. V trimming: 3 bases; J trimming: 3 bases; junction bases outside the gene matches: 5. TCRdb itself ran the 5' RACE reads through MiXCR, one entry per CDR3 protein. The sample shows about 70,000 distinct CDR3 sequences, 8% to 9.5% of them seen only once. The receptor comes from a female donor with early-stage non-small cell lung cancer. The material sequenced was PBMCs, taken at follow-up. This chain uses TRBV5-1 with TRBJ1-4; 7 bases align to TRBD1. DNA for the CDR3: TGCGCCAGCAGCTCGGGACAGCAAGCTAATGAAAAACTGTTTTTT. Protein product: CASSSGQQANEKLFF.